These T cell receptor beta chains were read from a single sample in a study of T cell repertoires in cytomegalovirus infection. Using its own MiXCR run on the reads, TCRdb lists one record per CDR3 protein. The table lists some 400,000 distinct CDR3 sequences, approximately 31% of them singletons. The sequencing input was PBMCs. These TCRs come from a human donor in good health (CMV status not recorded). Some clones in this sample may be carry-over from other donors' samples. The CDR3 runs from the conserved cysteine through the conserved F or W. The order of the fields is clone size, V gene, J gene, D gene, CDR3 protein, CDR3 DNA. A D gene is named only where the DNA matches it firmly. Not all rows give a size; the values are once, few, many and, for expanded clones, a class.

size: NA; V: TRBV20-1; J: TRBJ2-3; D: TRBD2; CDR3: CSSELAGATDTQYF; DNA: TGCAGTTCAGAACTAGCGGGGGCTACAGATACGCAGTATTTT
size: NA; V: TRBV20-1; J: TRBJ1-2; D: NA; CDR3: CSALDRPYGYTF; DNA: TGCAGTGCTCTCGACAGACCCTATGGCTACACCTTC
size: NA; V: TRBV3-1; J: TRBJ2-7; D: NA; CDR3: CATSKAYEQYF; DNA: TGTGCCACCTCCAAGGCCTACGAGCAGTACTTC
size: NA; V: TRBV3-1; J: TRBJ2-5; D: NA; CDR3: CAATRGPQQQETQYF; DNA: TGTGCCGCCACTCGGGGTCCCCAACAACAAGAGACCCAGTACTTC
size: many; V: TRBV19; J: TRBJ2-1; D: TRBD2; CDR3: CASSMASGGPYNEQFF; DNA: TGTGCCAGTAGTATGGCTAGCGGGGGCCCTTACAATGAGCAGTTCTTC
size: NA; V: TRBV27; J: TRBJ1-1; D: NA; CDR3: CASSPRGAGVTEAFF; DNA: TGTGCCAGCAGTCCTCGGGGGGCGGGAGTCACTGAAGCTTTCTTT
size: NA; V: TRBV5-1; J: TRBJ2-2; D: NA; CDR3: CASSLAGGSGELFF; DNA: TGCGCCAGCAGCTTGGCCGGAGGGTCCGGGGAGCTGTTTTTT
size: many; V: TRBV6-1; J: TRBJ1-6; D: NA; CDR3: CASTWDRSSYNSPLHF; DNA: TGTGCCAGCACCTGGGACCGGAGCTCCTATAATTCACCCCTCCACTTT
size: NA; V: TRBV5-6; J: TRBJ1-1; D: NA; CDR3: CASSLNREHTEAFF; DNA: TGTGCCAGCAGCTTGAACAGGGAACACACTGAAGCTTTCTTT
size: NA; V: TRBV15; J: TRBJ1-3; D: NA; CDR3: CATSRDPTGDSGNTIYF; DNA: TGTGCCACCAGCAGAGATCCGACAGGAGATTCTGGAAACACCATATATTTT
size: few; V: TRBV7-9; J: TRBJ2-4; D: NA; CDR3: CASSFFGEIGKNIQYF; DNA: TGTGCCAGCAGCTTCTTCGGGGAAATAGGCAAAAACATTCAGTACTTC
size: few; V: TRBV15; J: TRBJ2-1; D: NA; CDR3: CATSREGDEQFF; DNA: TGTGCCACCAGCAGAGAAGGGGATGAGCAGTTCTTC
size: many; V: TRBV7-2; J: TRBJ2-7; D: NA; CDR3: CASSFSRVGTRNEQYF; DNA: TGTGCCAGCAGCTTCTCTCGGGTAGGCACGAGGAACGAGCAGTACTTC
size: many; V: TRBV12-3/TRBV12-4; J: TRBJ1-2; D: NA; CDR3: CASSLDGQPPSF; DNA: TGTGCCAGCAGTTTAGATGGGCAGCCCCCGTCCTTC
size: few; V: TRBV4-1; J: TRBJ1-5; D: NA; CDR3: CASSHPPRAGQILPQHF; DNA: TGCGCCAGCAGCCACCCCCCTAGGGCAGGCCAGATCTTGCCCCAGCATTTT
size: many; V: TRBV7-2; J: TRBJ2-7; D: NA; CDR3: CASSRDGVTYEQYF; DNA: TGTGCCAGCAGCCGGGACGGAGTTACCTACGAGCAGTACTTC
size: once; V: TRBV24-1; J: TRBJ1-2; D: NA; CDR3: CATSDRGQNYGYTF; DNA: TGTGCCACCAGTGACCGGGGACAAAACTATGGCTACACCTTC
size: few; V: TRBV5-1; J: TRBJ2-1; D: NA; CDR3: CASRAGGPYNEQFF; DNA: TGCGCCAGCAGAGCCGGGGGCCCCTACAATGAGCAGTTCTTC
size: NA; V: TRBV20-1; J: TRBJ2-3; D: TRBD2; CDR3: CSASPLAGVSDTQYF; DNA: TGCAGTGCTAGCCCCCTAGCGGGGGTTTCAGATACGCAGTATTTT
size: NA; V: TRBV27; J: TRBJ1-2; D: TRBD1; CDR3: CSSGSGTGGGYTF; DNA: TGTTCCAGCGGTTCAGGGACAGGGGGTGGCTACACCTTC
size: NA; V: TRBV7-2; J: TRBJ2-7; D: NA; CDR3: CASSLDVPSSYEQYF; DNA: TGTGCCAGCAGCTTAGATGTTCCGAGCTCCTACGAGCAGTACTTC
size: few; V: TRBV27; J: TRBJ1-1; D: NA; CDR3: CASSLSGWRRFEAFF; DNA: TGTGCCAGCAGTTTATCAGGATGGAGGAGGTTTGAAGCTTTCTTT
size: many; V: TRBV14; J: TRBJ2-1; D: TRBD1; CDR3: CASSDRDSWRSEQFF; DNA: TGTGCCAGCAGCGACCGGGACAGCTGGAGGTCTGAGCAGTTCTTC
size: many; V: TRBV19; J: TRBJ2-5; D: NA; CDR3: CATLIYGETQYF; DNA: TGTGCCACCCTGATCTACGGAGAGACCCAGTACTTC
size: NA; V: TRBV6-6; J: TRBJ2-7; D: NA; CDR3: CASTPLAAYEQYF; DNA: TGTGCCAGCACTCCTCTGGCCGCCTACGAGCAGTACTTC
size: many; V: TRBV7-8; J: TRBJ2-5; D: NA; CDR3: CASRAGETQYF; DNA: TGTGCCAGCAGAGCCGGAGAGACCCAGTACTTC
size: few; V: TRBV7-6; J: TRBJ2-5; D: NA; CDR3: CASSSSRMETQYF; DNA: TGTGCCAGCAGCTCCTCAAGGATGGAGACCCAGTACTTC
size: few; V: TRBV27; J: TRBJ2-1; D: NA; CDR3: CASSLGSNPYNEQFF; DNA: TGTGCCAGCAGTTTGGGGTCAAACCCCTACAATGAGCAGTTCTTC
size: NA; V: TRBV20-1; J: TRBJ1-4; D: TRBD1; CDR3: CSALTGGTNEKLFF; DNA: TGCAGTGCTCTCACAGGGGGTACTAATGAAAAACTGTTTTTT
size: NA; V: TRBV7-9; J: TRBJ1-5; D: NA; CDR3: CASSLGGLEFWPQHF; DNA: TGTGCCAGCAGCTTAGGCGGGCTCGAATTTTGGCCCCAGCATTTT
size: few; V: TRBV5-6; J: TRBJ1-5; D: TRBD1; CDR3: CASSGRRQGAQPQHF; DNA: TGTGCCAGCAGCGGACGCAGACAGGGGGCCCAGCCCCAGCATTTT
size: NA; V: TRBV3-1; J: TRBJ1-4; D: TRBD1; CDR3: CASSQVGQASDEKLFF; DNA: TGTGCCAGCAGCCAAGTCGGACAGGCCTCGGATGAAAAACTGTTTTTT
size: few; V: TRBV18; J: TRBJ1-4; D: NA; CDR3: CASSRPGLLKKDEKLFF; DNA: TGTGCCAGCTCACGCCCGGGACTTCTTAAAAAGGATGAAAAACTGTTTTTT
size: few; V: TRBV19; J: TRBJ1-5; D: TRBD1; CDR3: CASIGTDTNSNQPQHF; DNA: TGTGCCAGTATTGGGACAGATACTAATAGCAATCAGCCCCAGCATTTT
size: NA; V: TRBV14; J: TRBJ1-2; D: NA; CDR3: CASSQAQIVYTF; DNA: TGTGCCAGCAGCCAGGCCCAGATCGTCTACACCTTC
size: few; V: TRBV15; J: TRBJ2-1; D: NA; CDR3: CATSVGPADYEQFF; DNA: TGTGCCACCAGCGTCGGTCCAGCCGATTATGAGCAGTTCTTC
size: NA; V: TRBV7-9; J: TRBJ1-4; D: NA; CDR3: CASSSLPSTNEKLFF; DNA: TGTGCCAGCAGCTCGCTGCCTTCAACTAATGAAAAACTGTTTTTT